The rows below give T cell receptor beta chains drawn from one sample of a study of cytomegalovirus exposure and HLA in healthy donors. Method: immunoSEQ multiplex PCR; TCRdb's copy keeps in-frame clones and lacks some. The sample comprises approximately 180,000 clones, roughly nine tenths of which are singletons, and less than 0.3% rests with the top ten. The sequencing input was PBMCs. The receptors stem from a girl under three years old in good health and CMV-seronegative. The CDR3 runs from the conserved cysteine through the conserved F or W.

CDR3aa: CASSQQGTYGYTF
v_gene: TRBV2
j_gene: TRBJ1-2

CDR3aa: CASSRLGASNFYEQYF
v_gene: TRBV4-1
j_gene: TRBJ2-7

CDR3aa: CAWSVGDSGNQPQHF
v_gene: TRBV30
j_gene: TRBJ1-5

CDR3aa: CASSVRDTSYEQYF
v_gene: TRBV5-4
j_gene: TRBJ2-7

CDR3aa: CASSLSTSGGNTQYF
v_gene: TRBV7-2
j_gene: TRBJ2-3

CDR3aa: CASSPPRPGGDLVHNEQFF
v_gene: TRBV5-6
j_gene: TRBJ2-1

CDR3aa: CASSLGRGRWETQYF
v_gene: TRBV7-7
j_gene: TRBJ2-5

CDR3aa: CSVVQGPLRTDTQYF
v_gene: TRBV29-1
j_gene: TRBJ2-3

CDR3aa: CSVVRGGSTEAFF
v_gene: TRBV29-1
j_gene: TRBJ1-1

CDR3aa: CASSPLQGVRSPLHF
v_gene: TRBV7-9
j_gene: TRBJ1-6

CDR3aa: CASSSSRYFITDTQYF
v_gene: TRBV13
j_gene: TRBJ2-3

CDR3aa: CASSPRTGRGQETQYF
v_gene: TRBV7-2
j_gene: TRBJ2-5

CDR3aa: CASSEALYGTGANTGELFF
v_gene: TRBV2
j_gene: TRBJ2-2

CDR3aa: CASSLGLGAGEETQYF
v_gene: TRBV7-3
j_gene: TRBJ2-5

CDR3aa: CASSFDRPSKNIQYF
v_gene: TRBV13
j_gene: TRBJ2-4

CDR3aa: CASSQDNSQETQYF
v_gene: TRBV4-3
j_gene: TRBJ2-5

CDR3aa: CAWSGDNEQYF
v_gene: TRBV30
j_gene: TRBJ2-7

CDR3aa: CASSFPRGLPTNEKLFF
v_gene: TRBV7-9
j_gene: TRBJ1-4

CDR3aa: CASSPKDSYEQYF
v_gene: TRBV4-2
j_gene: TRBJ2-7

CDR3aa: CASSLGRQGYEKLFF
v_gene: TRBV7-2
j_gene: TRBJ1-4

CDR3aa: CASSPLAGIYNEQFF
v_gene: TRBV4-1
j_gene: TRBJ2-1

CDR3aa: CATSRTGGRNQPQHF
v_gene: TRBV15
j_gene: TRBJ1-5

CDR3aa: CASSEGRGREKLFF
v_gene: TRBV6-1
j_gene: TRBJ1-4

CDR3aa: CASSLEAGVQETQYF
v_gene: TRBV6-5
j_gene: TRBJ2-5

CDR3aa: CASSLGLAGALSHYEQYF
v_gene: TRBV7-9
j_gene: -

CDR3aa: CASSWTGDTGELFF
v_gene: TRBV6-5
j_gene: TRBJ2-2

CDR3aa: CASVWDRGRPYEQYF
v_gene: TRBV2
j_gene: TRBJ2-7

CDR3aa: CSSSLSGGNTEAFF
v_gene: TRBV7-9
j_gene: TRBJ1-1

CDR3aa: CSVVGLAGVETQYF
v_gene: TRBV29-1
j_gene: TRBJ2-5

CDR3aa: CASTLTDTQYF
v_gene: TRBV5-1
j_gene: TRBJ2-3

CDR3aa: CSVERTGDEQFF
v_gene: TRBV29-1
j_gene: TRBJ2-1

CDR3aa: CASSLGRGTSEAFF
v_gene: TRBV4-1
j_gene: TRBJ1-1

CDR3aa: CASSLQGNTEAFF
v_gene: TRBV11-3
j_gene: TRBJ1-1

CDR3aa: CASSLLGLAASTDTQYF
v_gene: TRBV7-3
j_gene: TRBJ2-3

CDR3aa: CASSNDGSPGNTIYF
v_gene: TRBV19
j_gene: TRBJ1-3

CDR3aa: CASSFRVPGELFF
v_gene: TRBV27
j_gene: TRBJ2-2

CDR3aa: CASSLFGTGFYGYTF
v_gene: TRBV27
j_gene: TRBJ1-2

CDR3aa: CSVTRTGYPTRNTEAFF
v_gene: TRBV29-1
j_gene: TRBJ1-1

CDR3aa: CASSFFRQAGGPVEETQYF
v_gene: TRBV5-1
j_gene: TRBJ2-5